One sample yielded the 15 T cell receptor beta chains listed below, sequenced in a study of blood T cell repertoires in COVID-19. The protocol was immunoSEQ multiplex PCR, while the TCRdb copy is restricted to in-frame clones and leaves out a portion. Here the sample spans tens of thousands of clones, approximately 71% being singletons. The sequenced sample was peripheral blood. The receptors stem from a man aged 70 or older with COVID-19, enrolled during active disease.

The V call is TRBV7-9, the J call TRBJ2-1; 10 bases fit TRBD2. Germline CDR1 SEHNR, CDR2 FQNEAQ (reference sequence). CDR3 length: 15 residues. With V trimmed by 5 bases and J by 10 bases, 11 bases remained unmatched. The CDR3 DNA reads TGTGCCAGCAGCCCTCCAGCGGGAGGGCCGGGAGAGCAGTTCTTC. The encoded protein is CASSPPAGGPGEQFF. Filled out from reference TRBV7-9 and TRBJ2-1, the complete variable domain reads DTGVSQNPRHKITKRGQNVTFRCDPISEHNRLYWYRQTLGQGPEFLTYFQNEAQLEKSRLLSDRFSAERPKGSFSTLEIQRTEQGDSAMYLCASSPPAGGPGEQFFGPGTRLTVL.

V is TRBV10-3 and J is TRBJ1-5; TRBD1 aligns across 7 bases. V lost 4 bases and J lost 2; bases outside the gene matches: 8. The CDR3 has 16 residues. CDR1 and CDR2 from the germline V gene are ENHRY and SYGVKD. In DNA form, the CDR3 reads TGTGCCATCAGTGTGACAGGGAACATTGGCAATCAGCCCCAGCATTTT. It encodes CAISVTGNIGNQPQHF.

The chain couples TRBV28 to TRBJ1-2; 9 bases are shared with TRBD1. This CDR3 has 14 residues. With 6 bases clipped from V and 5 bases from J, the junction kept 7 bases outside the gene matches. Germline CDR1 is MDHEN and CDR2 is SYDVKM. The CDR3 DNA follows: TGTGCCAGCAGCTCGGGGACAGGGAATTATGGCTACACCTTC. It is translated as CASSSGTGNYGYTF.

The CDR3 loop reads CASSPRGQGNYGYTF. CDR3 DNA: TGTGCCAGCAGCCCTAGGGGACAGGGGAACTATGGCTACACCTTC. The chain joins TRBV3-1 (or the pseudogene TRBV3-2) to TRBJ1-2, with 10 bases that match TRBD1. Germline values: CDR1 LGHDT, CDR2 YNNKEL (reference sequence). The V and J ends lost 4 bases and 2 bases, in that order; junction bases with no gene match: 4. This CDR3 has 15 residues.

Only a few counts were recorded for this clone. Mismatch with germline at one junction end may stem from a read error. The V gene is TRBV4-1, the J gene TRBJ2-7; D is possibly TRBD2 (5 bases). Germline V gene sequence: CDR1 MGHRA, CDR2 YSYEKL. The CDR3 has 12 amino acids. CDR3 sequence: CASSQDVSAPQF. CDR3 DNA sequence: TGCGCCAGCAGCCAAGATGTTAGCGCACCGCAATTC.

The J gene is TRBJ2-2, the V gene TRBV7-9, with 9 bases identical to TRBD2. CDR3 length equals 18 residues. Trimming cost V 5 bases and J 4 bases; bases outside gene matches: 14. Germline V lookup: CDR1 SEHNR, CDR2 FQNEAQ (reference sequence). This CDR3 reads CASSPKPPGLAGTGELFF. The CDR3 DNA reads TGTGCCAGCAGCCCTAAACCACCGGGACTAGCTGGCACCGGGGAGCTGTTTTTT.

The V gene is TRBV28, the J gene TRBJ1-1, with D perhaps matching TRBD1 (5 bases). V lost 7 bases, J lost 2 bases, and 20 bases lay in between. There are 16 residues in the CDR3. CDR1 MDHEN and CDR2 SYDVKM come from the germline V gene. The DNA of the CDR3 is TGTGCCAGCACCTCTAGTACGGGGGGGGTAAACACTGAAGCTTTCTTT. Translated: CASTSSTGGVNTEAFF. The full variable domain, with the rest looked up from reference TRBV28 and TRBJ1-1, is DVKVTQSSRYLVKRTGEKVFLECVQDMDHENMFWYRQDPGLGLRLIYFSYDVKMKEKGDIPEGYSVSREKKERFSLILESASTNQTSMYLCASTSSTGGVNTEAFFGQGTRLTVV.

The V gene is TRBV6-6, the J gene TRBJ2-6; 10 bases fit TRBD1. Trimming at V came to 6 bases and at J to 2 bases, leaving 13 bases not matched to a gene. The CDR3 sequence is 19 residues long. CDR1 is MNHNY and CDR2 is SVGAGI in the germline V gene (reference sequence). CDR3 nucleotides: TGTGCCAGCAGCTCGCGGGACAGGGGTCTGGTCGCTGGGGCCAACGTCCTGACTTTC. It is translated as CASSSRDRGLVAGANVLTF.

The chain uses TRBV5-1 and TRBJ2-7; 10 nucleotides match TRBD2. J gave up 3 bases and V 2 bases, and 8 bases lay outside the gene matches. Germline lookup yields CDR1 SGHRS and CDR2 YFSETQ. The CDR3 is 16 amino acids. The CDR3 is CASSFGLAGVGYEQYF. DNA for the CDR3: TGCGCCAGCAGCTTCGGGCTAGCGGGAGTAGGCTACGAGCAGTACTTC.

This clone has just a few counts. The CDR3: CASTLGVLTTNEKLFF. As DNA, the CDR3 is TGTGCCAGCACCTTGGGAGTATTGACAACTAATGAAAAACTGTTTTTT. The gene calls are TRBV28 and TRBJ1-4, with no clear D. Trimming pared 7 bases from V and 0 bases from J, leaving 15 bases between. Germline V gives CDR1 MDHEN, CDR2 SYDVKM. CDR3 size: 16 residues.

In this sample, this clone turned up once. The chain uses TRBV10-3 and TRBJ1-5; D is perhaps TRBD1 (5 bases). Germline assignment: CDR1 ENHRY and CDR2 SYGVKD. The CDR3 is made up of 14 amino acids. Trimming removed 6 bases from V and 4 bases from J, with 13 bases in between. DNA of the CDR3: TGTGCCATCAGCCCGACAGTCGGAAATCAGCCCCAGCATTTT. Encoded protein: CAISPTVGNQPQHF.

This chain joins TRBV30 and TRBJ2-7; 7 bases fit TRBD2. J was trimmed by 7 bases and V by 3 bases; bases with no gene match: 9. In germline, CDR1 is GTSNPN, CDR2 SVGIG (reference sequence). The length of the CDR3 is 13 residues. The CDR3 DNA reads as TGTGCCTGGAGGGTGGCGGGAGCGGGAGAGCAGTACTTC. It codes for CAWRVAGAGEQYF. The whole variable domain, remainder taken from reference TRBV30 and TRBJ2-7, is SQTIHQWPATLVQPVGSPLSLECTVEGTSNPNLYWYRQAAGRGLQLLFYSVGIGQISSEVPQNLSASRPQDRQFILSSKKLLLSDSGFYLCAWRVAGAGEQYFGPGTRLTVT.

CDR3 region: CASSTAQGVNQPQHF. CDR3 coding DNA: TGTGCCAGCAGCACCGCACAGGGTGTAAATCAGCCCCAGCATTTT. V and J are TRBV13 and TRBJ1-5; perhaps TRBD1 as D (6 bases). The germline V gene encodes CDR1 PRHDT and CDR2 FYEKMQ (reference sequence). V gave up 5 bases and J gave up 4 bases, with 15 bases separating them. The CDR3 contains 15 residues.

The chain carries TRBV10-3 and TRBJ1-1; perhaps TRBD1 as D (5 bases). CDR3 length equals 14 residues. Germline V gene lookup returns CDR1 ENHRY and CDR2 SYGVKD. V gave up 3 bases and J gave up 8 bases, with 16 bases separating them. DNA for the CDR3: TGTGCCATCAGTGAATGGGGGGAGGGTTCGGAAGCTTTCTTT. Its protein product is CAISEWGEGSEAFF.

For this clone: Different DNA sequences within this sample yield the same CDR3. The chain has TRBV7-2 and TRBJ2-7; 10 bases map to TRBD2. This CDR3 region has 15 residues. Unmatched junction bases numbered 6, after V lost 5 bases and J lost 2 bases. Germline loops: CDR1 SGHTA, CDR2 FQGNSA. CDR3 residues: CASSARTSGPYEQYF. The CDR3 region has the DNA TGTGCCAGCAGCGCAAGGACTAGCGGACCCTACGAGCAGTACTTC.